Below, 9 T cell receptor beta chains from the same sample are listed, as sequenced in a study of memory CD4+ T cells and cytomegalovirus serostatus. Single viable CD3+CD4+CD8-CD45RO+ cells were sorted as the memory CD4+ T cells. Measured with immunoSEQ multiplex PCR; TCRdb has only the in-frame clones, and not every one. The sample lists 60,000 to 75,000 clones, around three quarters occurring once. The sequenced material came from memory CD4+ T cells from blood. These receptor sequences come from an adult in good health and CMV-seronegative. Some clones in this sample may be carry-over from other donors' samples.

The V gene is TRBV7-8, the J gene TRBJ1-4; no definite D call. Germline CDR1 and CDR2: SGHVS and FQNEAQ. The ends were cut back, 5 bases at V and 3 bases at J, with 16 bases in the middle. The CDR3 totals 16 residues. The CDR3 protein is CASSLLMEGSNEKLFF. CDR3 DNA sequence: TGTGCCAGCAGCCTCCTGATGGAGGGTTCTAATGAAAAACTGTTTTTT.

This clone is a singleton in its sample. The gene calls are TRBV6-6 and TRBJ1-1; D is unclear. Trimming took off 6 bases at V and 1 base at J, with 15 bases between the two ends. The CDR3 totals 15 residues. Germline CDR1 is MNHNY and CDR2 is SVGAGI (reference sequence). CDR3 coding DNA: TGTGCCAGCAGCGGAAACACTAGGTCGAACACTGAAGCTTTCTTT. It specifies CASSGNTRSNTEAFF.

The chain uses TRBV5-1 and TRBJ2-7; the D gene is possibly TRBD1 (6 bases). V lost 6 bases to trimming and J lost 3 bases, with 13 bases between them. The germline CDR1 and CDR2 sequences are SGHRS and YFSETQ. The CDR3 runs to 13 residues. The CDR3 nucleotides are TGCGCCAGCAACCGGGACACCGGCTACGAGCAGTACTTC. Its protein is CASNRDTGYEQYF.

The V call is TRBV4-3, the J call TRBJ1-1, with D possibly being TRBD1 (5 bases). Trimming removed 1 base from V and 5 bases from J, with 8 bases in between. This CDR3 contains 13 residues. Germline assignment: CDR1 LGHNA and CDR2 YSLEER. The CDR3 here is CASSQVTETEAFF. DNA of the CDR3: TGCGCCAGCAGCCAAGTGACAGAAACTGAAGCTTTCTTT.

The V gene is TRBV28, the J gene TRBJ1-2; D unclear. The germline gives CDR1 MDHEN, CDR2 SYDVKM. The CDR3 spans 16 residues. The V end was cut by 3 bases, the J end by 2 bases, with 16 bases between. The CDR3 nucleotides are TGTGCCAGCAGTTTTGCGGCCACCCCTTTGAACTATGGCTACACCTTC. This sequence encodes CASSFAATPLNYGYTF.

The rearrangement uses TRBV7-9 and TRBJ2-1, with 13 bases identical to TRBD2. V trimming: 5 bases; J trimming: 0 bases; junction bases outside the gene matches: 7. The V gene's germline CDR1 is SEHNR and CDR2 FQNEAQ (reference sequence). The CDR3 runs 18 residues. The CDR3 reads CASSTGLAGAGSYNEQFF. In DNA form, the CDR3 reads TGTGCCAGCAGCACCGGACTAGCGGGAGCGGGCTCCTACAATGAGCAGTTCTTC.

This clone was recorded at least ten times. The chain employs TRBV30 and TRBJ1-6; D is possibly TRBD1 (5 bases). V was pared by 1 base and J by 9 bases, with 10 bases between. This CDR3 has 13 amino acids. Germline V lookup: CDR1 GTSNPN, CDR2 SVGIG (reference sequence). This CDR3 is CAWSAREASPLHF. The CDR3 nucleotides are TGTGCCTGGAGTGCCAGGGAGGCTTCACCCCTCCACTTT.

This chain uses TRBV5-1 with TRBJ2-5; a possible D gene is TRBD2 (5 bases). The CDR3 runs to 16 residues. CDR1 SGHRS and CDR2 YFSETQ come from the germline V gene. Trimming pared 2 bases from V and 1 base from J, leaving 15 bases between. In DNA, the CDR3 is TGCGCCAGCAGCTTAGGGAGTGTTGGCGTCCAAGAGACCCAGTACTTC. Translating it yields CASSLGSVGVQETQYF.

This chain joins TRBV7-3 and TRBJ2-2, with D unclear. The CDR3 spans 14 residues. The V end lost 4 bases, the J end lost 0 bases, and 6 bases lay between the germline ends. Germline CDR1 and CDR2: SGHTA and FQGTGA. CDR3 residues: CASSYLANTGELFF. The CDR3 nucleotides are TGTGCCAGCAGCTATCTAGCGAACACCGGGGAGCTGTTTTTT.